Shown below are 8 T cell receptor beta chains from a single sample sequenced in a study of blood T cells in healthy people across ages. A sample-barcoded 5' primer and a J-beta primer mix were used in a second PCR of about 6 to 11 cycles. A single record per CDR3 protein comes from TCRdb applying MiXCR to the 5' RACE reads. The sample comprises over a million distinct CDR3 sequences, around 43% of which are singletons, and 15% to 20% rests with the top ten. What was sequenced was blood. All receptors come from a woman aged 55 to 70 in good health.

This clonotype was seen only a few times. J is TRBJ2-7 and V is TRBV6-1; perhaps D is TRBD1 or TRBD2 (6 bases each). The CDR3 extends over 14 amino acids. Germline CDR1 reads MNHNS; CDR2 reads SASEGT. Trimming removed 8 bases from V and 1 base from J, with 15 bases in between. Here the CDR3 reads CASLKGDLSYEQYF. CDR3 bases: TGTGCCAGCTTGAAGGGGGACTTATCCTACGAGCAGTACTTC.

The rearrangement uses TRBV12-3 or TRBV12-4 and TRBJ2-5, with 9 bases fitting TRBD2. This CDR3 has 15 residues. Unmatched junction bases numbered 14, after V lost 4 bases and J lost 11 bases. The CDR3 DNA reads TGTGCCAGCAGTTATAGCGGGAGAGAGGACAATGAGCAGTACTTC. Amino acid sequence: CASSYSGREDNEQYF.

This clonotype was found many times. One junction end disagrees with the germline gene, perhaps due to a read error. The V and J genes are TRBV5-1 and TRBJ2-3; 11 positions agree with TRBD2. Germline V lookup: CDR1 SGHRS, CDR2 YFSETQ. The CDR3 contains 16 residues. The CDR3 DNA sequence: TGTGCCAGCAGCCTCCACCTAGCGGGAGGTGGAGATACGCAGTATTTT. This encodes CASSLHLAGGGDTQYF.

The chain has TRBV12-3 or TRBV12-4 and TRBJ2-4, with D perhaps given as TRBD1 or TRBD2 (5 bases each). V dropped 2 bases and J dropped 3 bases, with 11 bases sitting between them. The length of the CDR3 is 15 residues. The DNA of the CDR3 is TGTGCCAGCAGTTTAACTTTTGGGGGCAAAAACATTCAGTACTTC. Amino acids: CASSLTFGGKNIQYF.

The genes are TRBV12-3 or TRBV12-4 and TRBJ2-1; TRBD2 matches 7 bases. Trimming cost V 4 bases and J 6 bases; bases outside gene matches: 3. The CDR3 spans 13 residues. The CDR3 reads CASSSTSFNEQFF. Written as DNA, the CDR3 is TGTGCCAGCAGTTCGACTAGCTTCAATGAGCAGTTCTTC.

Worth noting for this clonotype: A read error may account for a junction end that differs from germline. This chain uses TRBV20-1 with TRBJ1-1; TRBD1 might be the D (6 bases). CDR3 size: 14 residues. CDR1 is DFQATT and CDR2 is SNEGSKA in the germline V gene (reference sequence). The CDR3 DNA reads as TGCAATGCTAGAGGTGGGGGGGCGAACACTGAAGCTTTCTTT. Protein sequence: CNARGGGANTEAFF.

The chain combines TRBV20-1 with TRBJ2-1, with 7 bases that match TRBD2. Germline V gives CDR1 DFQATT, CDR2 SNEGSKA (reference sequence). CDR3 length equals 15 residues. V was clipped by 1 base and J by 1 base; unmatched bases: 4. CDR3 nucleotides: TGCAGTGCTAGAGCGGTGGGGGGGTCCTACAATGAGCAGTTCTTC. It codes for CSARAVGGSYNEQFF.

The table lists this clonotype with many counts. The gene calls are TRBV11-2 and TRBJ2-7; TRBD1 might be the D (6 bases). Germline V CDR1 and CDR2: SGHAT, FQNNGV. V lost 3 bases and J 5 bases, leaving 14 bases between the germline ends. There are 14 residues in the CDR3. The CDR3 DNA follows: TGTGCCAGCAGCTTGAACTTAAGGGGGAACGAGCAGTACTTC. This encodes CASSLNLRGNEQYF.